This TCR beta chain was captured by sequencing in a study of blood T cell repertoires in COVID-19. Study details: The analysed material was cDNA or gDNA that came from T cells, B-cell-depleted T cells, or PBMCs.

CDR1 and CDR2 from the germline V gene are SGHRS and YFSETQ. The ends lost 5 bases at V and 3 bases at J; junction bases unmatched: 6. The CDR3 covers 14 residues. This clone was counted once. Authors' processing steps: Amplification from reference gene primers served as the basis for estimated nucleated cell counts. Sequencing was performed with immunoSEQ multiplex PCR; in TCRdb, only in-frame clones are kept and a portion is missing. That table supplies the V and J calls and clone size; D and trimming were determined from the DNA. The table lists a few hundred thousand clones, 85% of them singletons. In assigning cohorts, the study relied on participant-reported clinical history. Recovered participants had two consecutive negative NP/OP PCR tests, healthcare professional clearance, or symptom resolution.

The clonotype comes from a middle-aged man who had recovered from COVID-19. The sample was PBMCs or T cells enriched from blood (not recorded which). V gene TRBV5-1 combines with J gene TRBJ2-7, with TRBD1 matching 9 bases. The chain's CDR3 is CASSRTGALYEQYF. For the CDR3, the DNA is TGCGCCAGCAGTAGGACAGGGGCGCTCTACGAGCAGTACTTC.